The TCR beta chain under discussion was sequenced for a study of blood T cell repertoires in COVID-19 (dated by TCRdb to 2020 to 2022). For the wider study: The collaborator samples originated in the United States, Italy and Spain and spanned the acute and convalescent phases of COVID-19. The material from the prospective study consisted of cDNA or gDNA derived from T cells, B-cell-depleted T cells, or PBMCs. Subjects who had been exposed to COVID-19, were actively infected with it, or had recovered from it provided the deeply sampled blood TCRbeta repertoires that made up the dataset. The repertoires were made available in a free public database intended to serve as a resource for research on the immune response to SARS-CoV-2. The samples were drawn from the first 160 participants of the ongoing ImmuneRACE study and from more than 1,000 subjects provided by 6 global collaborators. Sample metadata almost always included a de-identified subject ID, COVID-19 status, age in years and sex. Where available, HLA class I and class II types were obtained from metadata supplied by the sample provider rather than from assay-based typing. Study-wide findings and limitations: The quantity of clinical and demographic metadata differed by source and by participant and was supplied without curation.

The CDR3, cysteine through phenylalanine, is 14 amino acids long. The kept DNA is CDR3 alone, 42 bases in frame from the first base. Via the germline V gene, CDR1 is SGHAT and CDR2 FQNNGV. Trimmed from V: 5 bases; trimmed from J: 2 bases; junction bases lacking a gene match: 5. About this clone itself: Its antigen specificity is not known. There are no base qualities to consult, and no much larger clone falls within one base.

Another Seattle source contributed samples from volunteer blood donors who had recovered from COVID-19. The collaborating institutions used their own protocols to collect whole blood in K2EDTA tubes. Collaborator samples were shipped for TCRbeta analysis as frozen whole blood, isolated PBMCs, or DNA extracted from either sample type. The immunoSEQ Assay, a bias-controlled multiplex PCR, was used to amplify TCRbeta CDR3 regions from genomic DNA. From the authors' description of their analysis: The number of nucleated cells in each sample was estimated by amplification of reference gene primers within the assay. To quantify the absolute abundance of each unique TCRbeta CDR3 rearrangement, sequence reads were collapsed and filtered. For each sample, productive Simpson clonality was calculated by taking the square root of Simpson's diversity index across productive rearrangements. The clones in this table, taken by TCRdb from immuneACCESS, are in-frame only. Not every clone is retained; where verified, under half of the shortfall comes from an unresolved V gene, and the cause of the rest is unknown. D and trimming come from the DNA, and the V and J calls and clone size come from that table. The sample table lists around 150,000 clones, around 73% of them with a count of one. The top ten constitute approximately 11% of the sample.

Sequenced material: peripheral blood. The chain was built from TRBV11-2 and TRBJ1-1; TRBD1 aligns with 7 central bases. The sequence derives from a man aged 55 to 69 who had recovered from COVID-19. The nucleotide sequence is given as TGTGCCAGCAGCCCTTGGGACAGTAACACTGAAGCTTTCTTT. Translated, it reads CASSPWDSNTEAFF.